A selection of T cell receptor beta chains follows, all from one sample in a study of T cell repertoires in cytomegalovirus infection. Each CDR3 protein is one row after TCRdb ran MiXCR on the reads. The table records about 360,000 distinct CDR3 sequences, around a sixth of them present only once. Material for sequencing was PBMCs. These receptors all stem from a human donor in good health (CMV status not recorded). Some clones in this sample may be carry-over from other donors' samples. The CDR3 runs from the conserved cysteine through the conserved F or W. Fields, in order: CDR3 DNA, CDR3 protein, J gene, D gene, clone size, V gene. A D gene is named only where the DNA matches it firmly. Some rows have no size entry. The others give once, few or many, or a class for an expanded clone.

CDR3nt: TGCAGTGCTAGAGATCAAAGCGGGGGGTCCACAGATACGCAGTATTTT
CDR3aa: CSARDQSGGSTDTQYF
j_gene: TRBJ2-3
d_gene: TRBD2
abundance: few
v_gene: TRBV20-1

CDR3nt: TGCGCCAGCAGCCCGATAGCGGGAGCCAAAAACATTCAGTACTTC
CDR3aa: CASSPIAGAKNIQYF
j_gene: TRBJ2-4
d_gene: TRBD2
abundance: many
v_gene: TRBV5-1

CDR3nt: TGTGCCAGCAGCCATTTAGAAGAGTACACCGGGGAGCTGTTTTTT
CDR3aa: CASSHLEEYTGELFF
j_gene: TRBJ2-2
d_gene: .
abundance: few
v_gene: TRBV4-2

CDR3nt: TGTGCCAGCAGCACCCGAGGCGGGAGTGGTGGTGAGCAGTTCTTC
CDR3aa: CASSTRGGSGGEQFF
j_gene: TRBJ2-1
d_gene: TRBD2
abundance: many
v_gene: TRBV7-2

CDR3nt: TGTGCCAGTAGTACCAGGGGGCAGGGGCAGCCCCAGCATTTT
CDR3aa: CASSTRGQGQPQHF
j_gene: TRBJ1-5
d_gene: TRBD1
abundance: .
v_gene: TRBV19

CDR3nt: TGTGCCAGCAGCTTTAAACAGGGGGCGCTCACTGAAGCTTTCTTT
CDR3aa: CASSFKQGALTEAFF
j_gene: TRBJ1-1
d_gene: TRBD1
abundance: many
v_gene: TRBV7-2

CDR3nt: TGTGCCAGCAGCTCTACTAGCGGGAGAGCAGCCTACGAGCAGTACTTC
CDR3aa: CASSSTSGRAAYEQYF
j_gene: TRBJ2-7
d_gene: TRBD2
abundance: many
v_gene: TRBV7-8

CDR3nt: TGTGCCAGCAGCCCACGGACAGGGGGGGCTGAAAAACTGTTTTTT
CDR3aa: CASSPRTGGAEKLFF
j_gene: TRBJ1-4
d_gene: TRBD1
abundance: .
v_gene: TRBV6-6

CDR3nt: TGTGCCAGCAGCTTTACCCTACAGGGTAGCACTGAAGCTTTCTTT
CDR3aa: CASSFTLQGSTEAFF
j_gene: TRBJ1-1
d_gene: .
abundance: few
v_gene: TRBV7-2

CDR3nt: TGTGCCAGCAGCCAGGTGGGAAACACCATATATTTT
CDR3aa: CASSQVGNTIYF
j_gene: TRBJ1-3
d_gene: .
abundance: .
v_gene: TRBV7-9

CDR3nt: TGTGCCAGCAGCAGTGGTCCGGGGAATGAGCAGTTCTTC
CDR3aa: CASSSGPGNEQFF
j_gene: TRBJ2-1
d_gene: .
abundance: many
v_gene: TRBV7-2

CDR3nt: TGTGCCAGCAGTTCGGACAGGGATAAGTTCTACGAGCAGTACTTC
CDR3aa: CASSSDRDKFYEQYF
j_gene: TRBJ2-7
d_gene: TRBD1
abundance: few
v_gene: TRBV28

CDR3nt: TGTGCCAGCAGCTTGGGGACTAGCGAGCAGACCCAGTACTTC
CDR3aa: CASSLGTSEQTQYF
j_gene: TRBJ2-5
d_gene: TRBD2
abundance: .
v_gene: TRBV5-6

CDR3nt: TGTGCCAGCAGTCCGACGGGGCCCACGGCGGGGTACGAGCAGTACTTC
CDR3aa: CASSPTGPTAGYEQYF
j_gene: TRBJ2-7
d_gene: .
abundance: many
v_gene: TRBV6-1

CDR3nt: TGCGCCAGCAGCCCGCGTTGGGGGACGAATGAAAAACTGTTTTTT
CDR3aa: CASSPRWGTNEKLFF
j_gene: TRBJ1-4
d_gene: .
abundance: few
v_gene: TRBV4-1

CDR3nt: TGCAGTGCTAGAGTGAACGTCAACTATGGCTACACCTTC
CDR3aa: CSARVNVNYGYTF
j_gene: TRBJ1-2
d_gene: .
abundance: once
v_gene: TRBV20-1

CDR3nt: TGTGCCAGCAGTCCGCTCGTGAGGAACACAGATACGCAGTATTTT
CDR3aa: CASSPLVRNTDTQYF
j_gene: TRBJ2-3
d_gene: .
abundance: .
v_gene: TRBV2

CDR3nt: TGCAGTGCTAGAGTGGGCACAGCCTCTGGGATAACTGAAGCTTTCTTT
CDR3aa: CSARVGTASGITEAFF
j_gene: TRBJ1-1
d_gene: .
abundance: .
v_gene: TRBV20-1

CDR3nt: TGCAGTGCTAGAGACCCTCCGGGCCCCTACAATGAGCAGTTCTTC
CDR3aa: CSARDPPGPYNEQFF
j_gene: TRBJ2-1
d_gene: .
abundance: .
v_gene: TRBV20-1

CDR3nt: TGTGCCAGCAGTTCACAGGGGAATTCACCCCTCCACTTT
CDR3aa: CASSSQGNSPLHF
j_gene: TRBJ1-6
d_gene: TRBD1
abundance: many
v_gene: TRBV7-2

CDR3nt: TGCGCCAGCAGCCCTTCCGGGAGAGTATACGAGCAGTACTTC
CDR3aa: CASSPSGRVYEQYF
j_gene: TRBJ2-7
d_gene: .
abundance: .
v_gene: TRBV4-1

CDR3nt: TGTGCCACCAGCAGAGGGGCAAATTCTGGTGAGCAGTTCTTC
CDR3aa: CATSRGANSGEQFF
j_gene: TRBJ2-1
d_gene: .
abundance: .
v_gene: TRBV15

CDR3nt: TGTGCCAGCTCACCAGATGAGAGTCAGCCCCAGCATTTT
CDR3aa: CASSPDESQPQHF
j_gene: TRBJ1-5
d_gene: .
abundance: .
v_gene: TRBV18

CDR3nt: TGTGCCAGCAGTTACTTGCGGGAGAATGAGCAGTTCTTC
CDR3aa: CASSYLRENEQFF
j_gene: TRBJ2-1
d_gene: TRBD2
abundance: .
v_gene: TRBV6-2/TRBV6-3

CDR3nt: TGTGCCAGCAGCTTACGGGAATCGGGCACAGATACGCAGTATTTT
CDR3aa: CASSLRESGTDTQYF
j_gene: TRBJ2-3
d_gene: .
abundance: few
v_gene: TRBV7-9

CDR3nt: TGCGCCAGCAGCCAAGTGGACAGCACCTATTGGGGCTACACCTTC
CDR3aa: CASSQVDSTYWGYTF
j_gene: TRBJ1-2
d_gene: .
abundance: .
v_gene: TRBV4-1

CDR3nt: TGTGCCAGCAGTACCCGGATTCAGTACGCGGACAGTCACTATGGCTACACCTTC
CDR3aa: CASSTRIQYADSHYGYTF
j_gene: TRBJ1-2
d_gene: .
abundance: many
v_gene: TRBV12-3/TRBV12-4

CDR3nt: TGTGCCAGCAGTTACTCACCTCGGGACTTCCAAGAGACCCAGTACTTC
CDR3aa: CASSYSPRDFQETQYF
j_gene: TRBJ2-5
d_gene: .
abundance: .
v_gene: TRBV6-5

CDR3nt: TGTGCCAGCAGTCGACTAACTAATGGGGCTAGTTCACCCCTCCACTTT
CDR3aa: CASSRLTNGASSPLHF
j_gene: TRBJ1-6
d_gene: .
abundance: few
v_gene: TRBV27

CDR3nt: TGTGCCAGCAGTTTATATACGGGGGGGAATGGGCAGTACTTC
CDR3aa: CASSLYTGGNGQYF
j_gene: TRBJ2-7
d_gene: TRBD2
abundance: few
v_gene: TRBV12-3/TRBV12-4

CDR3nt: TGCAGCGCTATTCCGGGACGGCACACTGAAGCTTTCTTT
CDR3aa: CSAIPGRHTEAFF
j_gene: TRBJ1-1
d_gene: .
abundance: .
v_gene: TRBV29-1

CDR3nt: TGTGCCAGCCGATATGAGGGAAGGAACACTGAAGCTTTCTTT
CDR3aa: CASRYEGRNTEAFF
j_gene: TRBJ1-1
d_gene: .
abundance: many
v_gene: TRBV2

CDR3nt: TGTGCCAGCAGCCACCCGACGGGGGACGGCCCCCCCTGGACCCAGTACTTC
CDR3aa: CASSHPTGDGPPWTQYF
j_gene: TRBJ2-5
d_gene: .
abundance: .
v_gene: TRBV7-8

CDR3nt: TGTGCCTGGAGCGCACCGAACACTGAAGCTTTCTTT
CDR3aa: CAWSAPNTEAFF
j_gene: TRBJ1-1
d_gene: .
abundance: .
v_gene: TRBV30

CDR3nt: TGTGCCACCAGCATAGGGACAGTCTCTGGAAACACCATATATTTT
CDR3aa: CATSIGTVSGNTIYF
j_gene: TRBJ1-3
d_gene: TRBD1
abundance: .
v_gene: TRBV15

CDR3nt: TGTGCGGCAGGTCGAGCAAACACTGAAGCTTTCTTT
CDR3aa: CAAGRANTEAFF
j_gene: TRBJ1-1
d_gene: .
abundance: few
v_gene: TRBV28

CDR3nt: TGTGCCAGCAGCTTAGTACGGGGCGGCGCCGGGGAGCTGTTTTTT
CDR3aa: CASSLVRGGAGELFF
j_gene: TRBJ2-2
d_gene: .
abundance: .
v_gene: TRBV7-6

CDR3nt: TGTGCCAGCTACTTCGGGGCTGGTAGGGCCAATGAGCAGTTCTTC
CDR3aa: CASYFGAGRANEQFF
j_gene: TRBJ2-1
d_gene: .
abundance: .
v_gene: TRBV12-3/TRBV12-4

CDR3nt: TGTGCCAGTGGGACAGCCCCTAACTATGGCTACACCTTC
CDR3aa: CASGTAPNYGYTF
j_gene: TRBJ1-2
d_gene: TRBD1
abundance: many
v_gene: TRBV25-1

CDR3nt: TGTGCCAGCAGCTTAACCCTCCGGGGGGGCCGGGGTGAGCAGTTCTTC
CDR3aa: CASSLTLRGGRGEQFF
j_gene: TRBJ2-1
d_gene: TRBD2
abundance: many
v_gene: TRBV7-8

CDR3nt: TGTGCCAGCAGCTTAGGGGCCTCGAGGAGTGAAAAACTGTTTTTT
CDR3aa: CASSLGASRSEKLFF
j_gene: TRBJ1-4
d_gene: .
abundance: many
v_gene: TRBV7-2

CDR3nt: TGTGCCAGCAGCTTGAGGTTCGGAGATACGCAGTATTTT
CDR3aa: CASSLRFGDTQYF
j_gene: TRBJ2-3
d_gene: .
abundance: many
v_gene: TRBV7-2

CDR3nt: TGTGCCAGCAGCTTAGCGGGACTAGCGTGGAGTGAGCAGTTCTTC
CDR3aa: CASSLAGLAWSEQFF
j_gene: TRBJ2-1
d_gene: TRBD2
abundance: many
v_gene: TRBV7-2

CDR3nt: TGTGCCAGCAGTACCCCTAATGAAAAACTGTTTTTT
CDR3aa: CASSTPNEKLFF
j_gene: TRBJ1-4
d_gene: .
abundance: few
v_gene: TRBV28